This entry is about one T cell receptor (beta chain). Its antigen is not known. The sample originates from a study of T cell responses to AZD1222 COVID-19 vaccine. The V gene's germline CDR1 is KGHSH and CDR2 LQKENI. The CDR3 is 15 residues long. Trimming pared 3 bases from V and 6 bases from J, leaving 18 bases between. Sequencing was performed with immunoSEQ multiplex PCR; in TCRdb, only in-frame clones are kept and a portion is missing. The sample records about 59,000 clones, roughly 84% being singletons. Study-wide results and limits: Just a handful of AZD1222 recipients were seropositive at baseline. Unmutated variant regions are reportedly targeted by nearly half of spike-specific TCRs.

J is TRBJ2-7 and V is TRBV18; TRBD1 or TRBD2 may be the D gene (7 bases each). The clonotype originates from an adult in good health. Specimen: peripheral blood, collected on day 0 of AZD1222 vaccination. CDR3 sequence reads: CASSPRGSRGSEQYF. The CDR3 DNA sequence: TGTGCCAGCTCACCTCGCGGGAGCAGGGGGAGCGAGCAGTACTTC.